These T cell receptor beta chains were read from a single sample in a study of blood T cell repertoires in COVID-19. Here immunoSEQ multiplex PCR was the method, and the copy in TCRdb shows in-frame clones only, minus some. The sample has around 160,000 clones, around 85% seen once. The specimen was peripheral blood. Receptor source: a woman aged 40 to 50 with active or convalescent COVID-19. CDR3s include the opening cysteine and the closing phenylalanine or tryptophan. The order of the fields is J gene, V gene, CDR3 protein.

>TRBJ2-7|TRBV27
CASSINRGYEQYF
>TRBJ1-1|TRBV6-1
CASSEVMNTEAFF
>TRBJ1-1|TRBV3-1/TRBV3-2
CASSLQGWGTEAFF
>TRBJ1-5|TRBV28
CASSFQGTSNQPQHF
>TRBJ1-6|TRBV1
CTSSQAREPLHF
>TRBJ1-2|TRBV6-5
CASSPSAAPGYGYTF
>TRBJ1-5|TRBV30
CAWSRDRGHQPQHF
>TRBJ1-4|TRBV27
CASRHSSATNEKLFF
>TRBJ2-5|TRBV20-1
CSASRTGAIQETQYF
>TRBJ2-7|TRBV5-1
CASRPGGPYKTYEQYF
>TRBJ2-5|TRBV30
CAWNGRGVWETQYF
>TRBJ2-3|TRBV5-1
CASSLTGVAATDTQYF
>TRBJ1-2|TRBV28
CASSPPGTGALGYTF
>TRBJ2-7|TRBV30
CAWRERGGTYEQYF